This section outlines one TCR beta chain sequence together with its context. This CDR3 has 13 amino acids. The germline V gene has CDR1 GTSNPN and CDR2 SVGIG (reference sequence). Deletions cut 2 bases from V and 8 bases from J, with 13 bases between. This entry comes from a study of blood T cells in healthy people across ages. As for the study in general: Per two T cells, about one barcoded beta molecule was captured through template switching.

Together with a sample-barcoded 5' primer, a J-beta primer mix was included in a second PCR lasting about 6 to 11 cycles. Carrying 12 random nucleotides, a template-switch adaptor labeled each individual cDNA molecule. In TCRdb, the 5' RACE reads were re-called with MiXCR into one record per CDR3 protein. The sample contains 450,000 to 650,000 distinct CDR3 sequences, 24% of which appear only once. These same data were also listed under a study on T cells of mothers and their children. According to that study: Versus unrelated pairs, overlap was slightly higher in related mother-child pairs, without reaching significance.

This clonotype originated in a boy aged 5-17 years in good health. V gene TRBV30 combines with J gene TRBJ2-1, with D possibly matching TRBD1 (6 bases). Sequences were obtained from blood. The DNA for the CDR3 is TGTGCCTGGAGTCCGACAGGAGATCATGAGCAGTTCTTC. Its translation is CAWSPTGDHEQFF.